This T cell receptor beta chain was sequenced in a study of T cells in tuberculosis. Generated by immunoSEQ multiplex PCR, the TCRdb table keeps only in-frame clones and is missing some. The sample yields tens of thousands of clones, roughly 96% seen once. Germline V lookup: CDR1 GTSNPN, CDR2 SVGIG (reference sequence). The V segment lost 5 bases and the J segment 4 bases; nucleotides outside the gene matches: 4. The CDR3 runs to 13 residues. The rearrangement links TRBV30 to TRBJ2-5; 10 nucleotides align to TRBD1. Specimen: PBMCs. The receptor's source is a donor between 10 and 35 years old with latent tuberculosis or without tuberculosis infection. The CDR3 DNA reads TGTGCCTGGGGGGACAGGGGAGCAGAGACCCAGTACTTC. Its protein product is CAWGDRGAETQYF.